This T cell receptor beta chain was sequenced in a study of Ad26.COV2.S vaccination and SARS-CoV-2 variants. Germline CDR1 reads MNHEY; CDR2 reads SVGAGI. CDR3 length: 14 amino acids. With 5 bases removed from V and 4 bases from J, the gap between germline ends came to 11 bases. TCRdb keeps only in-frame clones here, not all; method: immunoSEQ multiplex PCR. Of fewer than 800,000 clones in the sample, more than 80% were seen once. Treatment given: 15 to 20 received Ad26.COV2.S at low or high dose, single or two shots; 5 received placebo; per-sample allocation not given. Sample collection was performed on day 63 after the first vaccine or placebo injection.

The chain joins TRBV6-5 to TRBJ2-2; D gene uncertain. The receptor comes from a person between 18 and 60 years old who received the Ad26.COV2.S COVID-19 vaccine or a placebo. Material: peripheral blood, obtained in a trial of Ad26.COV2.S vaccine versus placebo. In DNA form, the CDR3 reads TGTGCCAGCAGTCCGATAGGTCGCACCGGGGAGCTGTTTTTT. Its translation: CASSPIGRTGELFF.